Listed below are T cell receptor beta chains from one sample, sequenced in a study of T cell responses to AZD1222 COVID-19 vaccine. TCRdb's table, derived via immunoSEQ multiplex PCR, lists solely in-frame clones and lacks some. The sample lists about 210,000 clones, roughly 94% occurring once. The starting material was peripheral blood, obtained 28 days after the second dose of the MenACWY control vaccine. Receptor source: an adult who received the MenACWY meningococcal vaccine as a control. CDR3s include the opening cysteine and the closing phenylalanine or tryptophan. Each record gives: J gene, V gene, clone size, D gene, CDR3 protein, CDR3 DNA. A D gene is named only where the DNA matches it firmly. Clone size appears in some rows only: once, few, many, or a class for an expanded clone.

J: TRBJ2-7; V: TRBV9; size: .; D: .; CDR3: CASSVDWGPEQYF; DNA: TGTGCCAGCAGCGTAGATTGGGGACCCGAGCAGTACTTC
J: TRBJ1-1; V: TRBV5-1; size: .; D: TRBD1; CDR3: CASSYSTGGNTEAFF; DNA: TGCGCCAGCAGCTATTCTACAGGGGGCAATACTGAAGCTTTCTTT
J: TRBJ2-1; V: TRBV5-4; size: once; D: .; CDR3: CASSLDSGISYNEQFF; DNA: TGTGCCAGCAGCTTGGACAGCGGTATCTCCTACAATGAGCAGTTCTTC
J: TRBJ2-5; V: TRBV6-1; size: .; D: TRBD2; CDR3: CASSEGASGGAYETQYF; DNA: TGTGCCAGCAGTGAAGGAGCTAGCGGGGGGGCCTACGAGACCCAGTACTTC
J: TRBJ1-3; V: TRBV6-2/TRBV6-3; size: .; D: .; CDR3: CASSYDMSGNTIYF; DNA: TGTGCCAGCAGTTACGACATGTCTGGAAACACCATATATTTT
J: TRBJ2-7; V: TRBV14; size: once; D: .; CDR3: CASSPHGYEQYF; DNA: TGTGCCAGCAGCCCACACGGGTACGAGCAGTACTTC
J: TRBJ2-7; V: TRBV18; size: .; D: TRBD1; CDR3: CASSLRDRPYEQYF; DNA: TGTGCCAGCTCCCTCCGGGACAGACCTTACGAGCAGTACTTC
J: TRBJ1-2; V: TRBV12-3/TRBV12-4; size: .; D: .; CDR3: CASSPPGLGGYTF; DNA: TGTGCCAGCAGTCCACCCGGCCTGGGGGGCTACACCTTC
J: TRBJ1-6; V: TRBV2; size: .; D: .; CDR3: CASSKEGTQNSPLHF; DNA: TGTGCCAGCAGTAAAGAAGGGACACAGAATTCACCCCTCCACTTT
J: TRBJ2-7; V: TRBV5-5; size: .; D: .; CDR3: CASSLALGQLISYEQYF; DNA: TGTGCCAGCAGCTTGGCCCTCGGGCAGCTTATTAGCTACGAGCAGTACTTC
J: TRBJ1-6; V: TRBV12-3/TRBV12-4; size: .; D: .; CDR3: CASSLKTNSPLHF; DNA: TGTGCCAGCAGTTTAAAGACAAATTCACCCCTCCACTTT
J: TRBJ2-6; V: TRBV7-8; size: .; D: .; CDR3: CASSANAGANVLTF; DNA: TGTGCCAGCAGCGCAAACGCCGGGGCCAACGTCCTGACTTTC
J: TRBJ2-3; V: TRBV7-3; size: .; D: .; CDR3: CASSAGQNLGDTQYF; DNA: TGTGCCAGCAGCGCTGGACAGAACCTAGGAGATACGCAGTATTTT
J: TRBJ2-7; V: TRBV19; size: .; D: .; CDR3: CASSSKRLGGHVWGQPSSYEQYF; DNA: TGTGCCAGTAGTTCCAAACGTTTGGGAGGACACGTTTGGGGACAACCAAGCTCCTACGAGCAGTACTTC
J: TRBJ2-1; V: TRBV5-4; size: .; D: .; CDR3: CASSLASRAQVNEQFF; DNA: TGTGCCAGCAGCTTGGCGTCCCGGGCTCAGGTTAATGAGCAGTTCTTC